Presented here are 32 T cell receptor beta chains from one specimen sequenced in a study of cytomegalovirus exposure and HLA in healthy donors. PCR was performed using 60 Vbeta and 13 Jbeta primers. Clones were read by immunoSEQ multiplex PCR, and TCRdb kept only the in-frame ones, dropping some. There are over 150,000 clones in the sample; around 68% occur only once, and 2.5% to 3.5% lies in the top ten. Sequenced input: PBMCs. These receptors were taken from a woman aged 40 to 55 in good health and CMV-seropositive.

This clone was counted between two and nine times. The chain is built from TRBV10-3 and TRBJ2-7; 10 bases agree with TRBD1. The CDR3 loop spans 14 amino acids. Germline CDR1 ENHRY, CDR2 SYGVKD. V lost 8 bases to trimming and J lost 3 bases; unmatched junction nucleotides: 7. CDR3 sequence reads: CAISRQGADYEQYF. CDR3 nucleotides: TGTGCCATCTCGCGACAGGGGGCAGACTACGAGCAGTACTTC.

The J gene is TRBJ1-1, the V gene TRBV28, with 8 bases aligning to TRBD1. CDR1 is MDHEN and CDR2 is SYDVKM in the germline V gene. Trimming at V came to 8 bases and at J to 0 bases, leaving 11 bases not matched to a gene. The CDR3 consists of 16 residues. In DNA form, the CDR3 reads TGTGCCAGCGGGATAGACGAGGACAGGGTGAACACTGAAGCTTTCTTT. It yields the protein CASGIDEDRVNTEAFF.

The chain combines TRBV28 with TRBJ2-1; 11 bases are a match to TRBD2. Germline V gives CDR1 MDHEN, CDR2 SYDVKM. The J segment lost 4 bases and the V segment lost 8 bases, leaving 7 bases of the junction unmatched. The CDR3 runs to 15 residues. The CDR3 region is CASGSGTSGYNEQFF. The DNA of the CDR3 is TGTGCCAGCGGAAGTGGGACTAGCGGATACAATGAGCAGTTCTTC. Full variable domain (rest looked up from reference TRBV28 and TRBJ2-1): DVKVTQSSRYLVKRTGEKVFLECVQDMDHENMFWYRQDPGLGLRLIYFSYDVKMKEKGDIPEGYSVSREKKERFSLILESASTNQTSMYLCASGSGTSGYNEQFFGPGTRLTVL.

This clone occurred once. This rearrangement joins TRBV18 to TRBJ2-1; no clear D. This CDR3 comprises 12 residues. Germline V gives CDR1 KGHSH, CDR2 LQKENI. Trimming stripped 1 base from V and 11 bases from J, with 9 bases between. As DNA, the CDR3 is TGTGCCAGCTCACCACAAGACACCCAGCAGTTCTTC. Amino acids: CASSPQDTQQFF.

This clone was seen more than once but under ten times. The chain couples TRBV11-2 to TRBJ1-2, with D tentatively TRBD1 (6 bases). Germline V gene lookup returns CDR1 SGHAT and CDR2 FQNNGV. The CDR3 runs to 13 residues. V was shortened by 3 bases and J by 8 bases, with 13 bases between the two germline ends. CDR3 amino acids: CASSFRTDGGYTF. The CDR3 bases are TGTGCCAGCAGCTTTCGGACAGATGGGGGCTACACCTTC.

There are a few counts of this clone. Written as DNA, the CDR3 is TGTGCCAGCACCGGGACATCGGGAAACACCATATATTTT. The encoded protein is CASTGTSGNTIYF. The V and J genes are TRBV10-3 and TRBJ1-3, with a weak D call TRBD1 (6 bases). With 10 bases removed from V and 4 bases from J, the gap between germline ends came to 14 bases. CDR3 length: 13 amino acids. Germline CDR1 reads ENHRY; CDR2 reads SYGVKD.

Only one count was recorded for this clone. The chain joins TRBV4-3 to TRBJ2-5, with D maybe TRBD1 (6 bases). Germline CDR1 LGHNA, CDR2 YSLEER. This CDR3 has 18 amino acids. Trimming stripped 0 bases from V and 2 bases from J, with 19 bases between. CDR3 in amino acids: CASSQEVGAGATQETQYF. CDR3 nucleotide sequence: TGCGCCAGCAGCCAAGAAGTCGGAGCAGGGGCCACACAAGAGACCCAGTACTTC.

The chain combines TRBV12-5 with TRBJ1-5, with D tentatively TRBD1 (6 bases). The germline V gene has CDR1 LGHNT and CDR2 FRNRAP. The ends were cut back, 1 base at V and 4 bases at J, with 11 bases in the middle. The CDR3 has 15 residues. DNA for the CDR3: TGTGCTAGTGGTTTGGGGACAGCGTATAATCAGCCCCAGCATTTT. Translated, it gives CASGLGTAYNQPQHF.

This chain uses TRBV7-2 with TRBJ2-5, with D maybe TRBD2 (5 bases). Germline CDR1 is SGHTA and CDR2 is FQGNSA. The CDR3 runs 13 residues. V gave up 1 base and J gave up 3 bases, with 6 bases separating them. Here the CDR3 reads CASSLDGEETQYF. The CDR3 coding sequence is TGTGCCAGCAGCTTAGACGGGGAAGAGACCCAGTACTTC. Variable domain in full (rest from reference TRBV7-2 and TRBJ2-5): GAGVSQSPSNKVTEKGKDVELRCDPISGHTALYWYRQSLGQGLEFLIYFQGNSAPDKSGLPSDRFSAERTGGSVSTLTIQRTQQEDSAVYLCASSLDGEETQYFGPGTRLLVL.

This clone was seen once. This chain joins TRBV29-1 and TRBJ1-1, with D possibly matching TRBD1 (6 bases). Trimming took 0 bases from V and 0 from J, leaving 11 bases between them. This CDR3 is 15 amino acids long. Germline V gene lookup returns CDR1 SQVTM and CDR2 ANQGSEA. The CDR3 spells CSVEDPGAVNTEAFF. CDR3 in DNA: TGCAGCGTTGAAGATCCAGGGGCCGTGAACACTGAAGCTTTCTTT.

The chain employs TRBV7-3 and TRBJ2-1, with D possibly matching TRBD2 (6 bases). The CDR3 has 16 amino acids. Germline V gene lookup returns CDR1 SGHTA and CDR2 FQGTGA. Trimming pared 0 bases from V and 3 bases from J, leaving 12 bases between. The CDR3, as DNA: TGTGCCAGCAGCTTAACTGCGGGACTGAACTACAATGAGCAGTTCTTC. It yields the protein CASSLTAGLNYNEQFF.

This chain uses TRBV28 with TRBJ2-7; TRBD2 matches at 12 bases. Germline values: CDR1 MDHEN, CDR2 SYDVKM. The J segment lost 2 bases and the V segment lost 4 bases, leaving 6 bases of the junction unmatched. CDR3 length: 16 residues. The CDR3 loop is CASSSPTSGGPYEQYF. Here the CDR3 DNA reads TGTGCCAGCAGTTCCCCGACTAGCGGGGGCCCCTACGAGCAGTACTTC. Combining the CDR3 with reference TRBV28 and TRBJ2-7 gives the whole variable domain DVKVTQSSRYLVKRTGEKVFLECVQDMDHENMFWYRQDPGLGLRLIYFSYDVKMKEKGDIPEGYSVSREKKERFSLILESASTNQTSMYLCASSSPTSGGPYEQYFGPGTRLTVT.

Remarks on this clone: This sample includes further DNA sequences coding for the same CDR3. This chain connects TRBV5-6 to TRBJ2-7; possibly TRBD1 for D (5 bases). Germline CDR1 is SGHDT and CDR2 is YYEEEE. With 1 base removed from V and 4 bases from J, the gap between germline ends came to 6 bases. The CDR3 runs to 12 residues. The CDR3 DNA sequence: TGTGCCAGCAGCTTGTCAGGGTACGAGCAGTACTTC. Amino acid sequence: CASSLSGYEQYF.

Note on this clone: At the DNA level, this CDR3 is encoded by other sequences in the same sample as well. This chain joins TRBV5-1 and TRBJ1-4; TRBD1 matches 8 bases. The germline V gene encodes CDR1 SGHRS and CDR2 YFSETQ. The CDR3 is 14 residues long. The V gene end was trimmed by 4 bases and the J gene end by 8 bases; junction bases not matched to a gene: 7. The CDR3 DNA follows: TGCGCCAGCAGCCTCGGACAGGGCGAGGAAAAACTGTTTTTT. This gives the protein CASSLGQGEEKLFF.

CDR3 residues: CASTTGEGLGNTIYF. CDR3 DNA: TGTGCCAGTACCACCGGGGAGGGGCTTGGAAACACCATATATTTT. The chain has TRBV19 and TRBJ1-3, with D possibly matching TRBD1 (5 bases). The germline CDR1 and CDR2 sequences are LNHDA and SQIVND (reference sequence). The CDR3 runs 15 residues. Trimming took off 7 bases at V and 3 bases at J, with 16 bases between the two ends.

This clone was seen just once. The rearrangement uses TRBV28 and TRBJ2-7; TRBD2 matches 12 bases. V was pared by 5 bases and J by 4 bases, with 3 bases of the junction left unmatched. The CDR3 loop spans 14 amino acids. CDR1 MDHEN and CDR2 SYDVKM come from the germline V gene. For the CDR3, the DNA is TGTGCCAGCAGTCCCACTAGCGGGAGGTACGAGCAGTACTTC. This encodes CASSPTSGRYEQYF.

This clone has just a few counts. The V and J genes are TRBV7-8 and TRBJ2-3; the match to TRBD1 covers 12 bases. Germline V CDR1 and CDR2: SGHVS, FQNEAQ. V trimming: 5 bases; J trimming: 6 bases; junction bases outside the gene matches: 3. The CDR3 covers 14 residues. The chain's CDR3 is CASSRDRGRDTQYF. For the CDR3, the DNA is TGTGCCAGCAGCCGGGACAGGGGGCGGGATACGCAGTATTTT.

This clone has just one count. V gene TRBV7-2 combines with J gene TRBJ2-5; D is possibly TRBD2 (6 bases). Germline values: CDR1 SGHTA, CDR2 FQGNSA. V lost 5 bases, J lost 3 bases, and 10 bases lay in between. This CDR3 is built from 13 residues. The CDR3 sequence: CASSPGGEETQYF. In nucleotides, the CDR3 is TGTGCCAGCAGCCCAGGCGGGGAAGAGACCCAGTACTTC.

This clone has a handful of counts. This chain connects TRBV6-1 to TRBJ1-2; 7 bases match TRBD1. The CDR3 spans 13 residues. Germline loops: CDR1 MNHNS, CDR2 SASEGT. The trim removed 6 bases at V and 8 bases at J, leaving 9 bases unmatched. As DNA, the CDR3 is TGTGCCAGCAGCCGTGACAGGGTGCGGGGCTACACCTTC. It specifies CASSRDRVRGYTF.

The CDR3 DNA reads as TGTGCCAGCAGCTTAGGGACAGGGAGTTACAATGAGCAGTTCTTC. This sequence encodes CASSLGTGSYNEQFF. The rearrangement joins TRBV7-6 to TRBJ2-1; TRBD1 aligns across 8 bases. Germline V gene sequence: CDR1 SGHVS, CDR2 FNYEAQ. This CDR3 is 15 amino acids long. Trimming at V came to 1 base and at J to 4 bases, leaving 3 bases not matched to a gene.

The chain has TRBV28 and TRBJ2-7, with D possibly TRBD1 on 5 matching bases. The V gene lost 4 bases and the J gene lost 1 base, with 11 bases spanning the gap. The CDR3 runs 14 residues. Germline values: CDR1 MDHEN, CDR2 SYDVKM. The CDR3 is CASSWARASYEQYF. CDR3 nucleotide sequence: TGTGCCAGCAGTTGGGCCAGGGCGTCCTACGAGCAGTACTTC.

This clone was picked up a small number of times. The rearrangement links TRBV7-9 to TRBJ2-2; 7 nucleotides line up with TRBD1. CDR1 is SEHNR, CDR2 FQNEAQ, per germline (reference sequence). The CDR3 length is 17 residues. Trimming took 3 bases from V and 1 from J; bases not matched to a gene: 8. The CDR3 nucleotides read TGTGCCAGCAGCTTCTCGGGAAGGGGGCGGAACACCGGGGAGCTGTTTTTT. This encodes CASSFSGRGRNTGELFF.

This chain links TRBV4-2 with TRBJ2-5; 12 bases are a match to TRBD2. Germline CDR1 is LGHNA and CDR2 is YNFKEQ. The CDR3 has 16 amino acids. V trimming: 3 bases; J trimming: 2 bases; junction bases outside the gene matches: 4. The CDR3 loop is CASSQGTSGSQETQYF. DNA of the CDR3: TGTGCCAGCAGCCAGGGGACTAGCGGGTCGCAAGAGACCCAGTACTTC.

This chain joins TRBV27 and TRBJ1-2, with D perhaps TRBD1 (6 bases). The V gene lost 5 bases and the J gene lost 2 bases, with 18 bases spanning the gap. This CDR3 has 16 amino acids. Germline V lookup: CDR1 MNHEY, CDR2 SMNVEV (reference sequence). The CDR3 nucleotides are TGTGCCAGCAGTCCAGCGGGGGACATAGCCAACTATGGCTACACCTTC. Translation: CASSPAGDIANYGYTF.

The rearrangement joins TRBV10-3 to TRBJ2-7; 9 bases are shared with TRBD1. The trim removed 5 bases at V and 2 bases at J, leaving 4 bases unmatched. The CDR3 covers 14 residues. Germline V gene sequence: CDR1 ENHRY, CDR2 SYGVKD. CDR3 residues: CAISRGQGTYEQYF. The DNA of the CDR3 is TGTGCCATCAGTCGAGGACAGGGGACCTACGAGCAGTACTTC.

The V call is TRBV19, the J call TRBJ2-7; 7 nucleotides line up with TRBD2. Germline V gene lookup returns CDR1 LNHDA and CDR2 SQIVND (reference sequence). The CDR3 has 15 amino acids. The J segment lost 4 bases and the V segment lost 3 bases, leaving 9 bases of the junction unmatched. CDR3 in DNA: TGTGCCAGTAGTATTAGGGCGGGAGTAGGATACGAGCAGTACTTC. Translation: CASSIRAGVGYEQYF. Drawing the rest from reference TRBV19 and TRBJ2-7, the complete variable domain is DGGITQSPKYLFRKEGQNVTLSCEQNLNHDAMYWYRQDPGQGLRLIYYSQIVNDFQKGDIAEGYSVSREKKESFPLTVTSAQKNPTAFYLCASSIRAGVGYEQYFGPGTRLTVT.

This clone came up a few times. The chain recombines TRBV10-1 with TRBJ1-2; 7 bases map to TRBD1. Germline V gives CDR1 WNHNN, CDR2 SYGVQD (reference sequence). The V gene end was trimmed by 3 bases and the J gene end by 4 bases; junction bases not matched to a gene: 8. The CDR3 runs 15 residues. CDR3 DNA: TGCGCCAGCAGTGATTTTTCGACAGGGACCTATGGCTACACCTTC. It encodes CASSDFSTGTYGYTF.

The J gene is TRBJ1-4, the V gene TRBV6-1, with 10 bases fitting TRBD1. Unmatched junction bases numbered 6, after V lost 0 bases and J lost 8 bases. CDR3 size: 16 residues. Germline V lookup: CDR1 MNHNS, CDR2 SASEGT. The CDR3 sequence: CASSEAVGQGKEKLFF. The CDR3 nucleotides read TGTGCCAGCAGTGAAGCGGTGGGACAGGGGAAGGAAAAACTGTTTTTT.

This clone was observed a handful of times. The rearrangement uses TRBV7-3 and TRBJ1-1; tentatively, D is TRBD1 (6 bases). CDR3 length equals 15 residues. The germline CDR1 and CDR2 sequences are SGHTA and FQGTGA. V lost 2 bases and J 1 base, leaving 11 bases between the germline ends. The CDR3 here is CASSLGWTENTEAFF. The DNA of the CDR3 is TGTGCCAGCAGCTTAGGCTGGACAGAGAACACTGAAGCTTTCTTT.

This sequence joins TRBV9 and TRBJ1-3, with 7 positions matching TRBD1. The CDR3 runs to 17 residues. In germline, CDR1 is SGDLS, CDR2 YYNGEE. The V segment lost 0 bases and the J segment 2 bases; nucleotides outside the gene matches: 8. The CDR3 region has the DNA TGTGCCAGCAGCGTAGTTTCCCAGGGACAGCCTGGAAACACCATATATTTT. Translation: CASSVVSQGQPGNTIYF. The full variable domain, completed using reference TRBV9 and TRBJ1-3, is DSGVTQTPKHLITATGQRVTLRCSPRSGDLSVYWYQQSLDQGLQFLIQYYNGEERAKGNILERFSAQQFPDLHSELNLSSLELGDSALYFCASSVVSQGQPGNTIYFGEGSWLTVV.

This chain connects TRBV7-2 to TRBJ1-4, with D possibly being TRBD1 (5 bases). Germline V gene data show CDR1 as SGHTA and CDR2 as FQGNSA. Trimming removed 5 bases at V and 7 bases at J, with 20 bases between. The length of the CDR3 is 16 residues. CDR3 nucleotides: TGTGCCAGCAGCCATACGCTGCAGGGCCGGGTTGAAAAACTGTTTTTT. Its protein is CASSHTLQGRVEKLFF.

This chain connects TRBV28 to TRBJ1-4; D not resolved. Trimming removed 3 bases at V and 11 bases at J, with 10 bases between. Germline CDR1 and CDR2: MDHEN and SYDVKM. This CDR3 is 12 amino acids long. CDR3 loop: CASSLERGKLFF. The CDR3 bases are TGTGCCAGCAGTTTGGAGCGCGGGAAACTGTTTTTT.